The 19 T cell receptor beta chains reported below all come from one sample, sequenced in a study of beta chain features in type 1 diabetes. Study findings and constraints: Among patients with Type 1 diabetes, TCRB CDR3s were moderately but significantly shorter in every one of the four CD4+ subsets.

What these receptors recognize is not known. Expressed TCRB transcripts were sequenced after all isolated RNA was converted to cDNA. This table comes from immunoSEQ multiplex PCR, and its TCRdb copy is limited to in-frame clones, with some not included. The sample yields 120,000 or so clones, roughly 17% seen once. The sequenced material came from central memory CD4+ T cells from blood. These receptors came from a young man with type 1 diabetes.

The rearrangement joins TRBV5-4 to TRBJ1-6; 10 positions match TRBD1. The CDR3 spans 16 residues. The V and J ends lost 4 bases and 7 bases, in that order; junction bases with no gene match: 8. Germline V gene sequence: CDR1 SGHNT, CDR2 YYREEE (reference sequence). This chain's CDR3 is CASSEGQGYSNSPLHF. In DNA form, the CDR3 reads TGTGCCAGCAGCGAGGGACAGGGGTATTCAAATTCACCCCTCCACTTT.

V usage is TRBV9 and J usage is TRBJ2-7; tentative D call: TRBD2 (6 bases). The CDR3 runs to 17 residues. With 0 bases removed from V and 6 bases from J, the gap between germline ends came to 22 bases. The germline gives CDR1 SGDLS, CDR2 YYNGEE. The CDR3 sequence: CASSVEDIYGRTIEQYF. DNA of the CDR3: TGTGCCAGCAGCGTAGAGGATATCTACGGACGGACTATCGAGCAGTACTTC.

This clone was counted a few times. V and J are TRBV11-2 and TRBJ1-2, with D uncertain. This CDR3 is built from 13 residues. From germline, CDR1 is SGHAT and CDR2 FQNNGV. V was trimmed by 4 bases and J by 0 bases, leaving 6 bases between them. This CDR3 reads CASSSTSNYGYTF. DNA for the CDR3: TGTGCCAGCAGCTCCACATCTAACTATGGCTACACCTTC.

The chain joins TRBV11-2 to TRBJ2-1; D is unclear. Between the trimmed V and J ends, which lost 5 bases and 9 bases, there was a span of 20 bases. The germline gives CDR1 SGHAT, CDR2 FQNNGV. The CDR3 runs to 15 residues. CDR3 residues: CASSAKALAVGEQFF. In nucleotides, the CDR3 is TGTGCCAGCAGCGCAAAAGCGTTAGCCGTGGGTGAGCAGTTCTTC.

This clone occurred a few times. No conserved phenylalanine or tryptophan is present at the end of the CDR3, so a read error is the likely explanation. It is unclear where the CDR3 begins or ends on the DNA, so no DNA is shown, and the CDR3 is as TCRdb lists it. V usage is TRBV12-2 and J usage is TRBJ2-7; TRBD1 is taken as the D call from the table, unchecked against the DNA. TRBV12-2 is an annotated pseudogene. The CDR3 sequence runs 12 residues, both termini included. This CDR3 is CASRFRTVRPRQ.

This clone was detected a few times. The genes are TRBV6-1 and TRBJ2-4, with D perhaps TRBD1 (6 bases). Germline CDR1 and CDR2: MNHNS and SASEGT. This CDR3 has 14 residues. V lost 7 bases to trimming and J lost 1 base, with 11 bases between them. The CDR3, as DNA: TGTGCCAGCAAAGGGCAGGGGGCCAAAAACATTCAGTACTTC. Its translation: CASKGQGAKNIQYF.

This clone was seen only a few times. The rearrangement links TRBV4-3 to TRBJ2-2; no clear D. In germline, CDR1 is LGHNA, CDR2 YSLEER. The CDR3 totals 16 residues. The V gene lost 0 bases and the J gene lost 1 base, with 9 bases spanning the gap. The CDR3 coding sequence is TGCGCCAGCAGCCAAGAGCCGGACGTGAACACCGGGGAGCTGTTTTTT. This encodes CASSQEPDVNTGELFF.

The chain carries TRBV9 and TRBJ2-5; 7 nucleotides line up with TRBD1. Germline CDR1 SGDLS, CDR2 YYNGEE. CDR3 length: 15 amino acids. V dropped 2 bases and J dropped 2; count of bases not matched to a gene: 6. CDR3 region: CASSVSTGIQETQYF. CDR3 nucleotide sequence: TGTGCCAGCAGCGTCTCGACAGGGATTCAAGAGACCCAGTACTTC.

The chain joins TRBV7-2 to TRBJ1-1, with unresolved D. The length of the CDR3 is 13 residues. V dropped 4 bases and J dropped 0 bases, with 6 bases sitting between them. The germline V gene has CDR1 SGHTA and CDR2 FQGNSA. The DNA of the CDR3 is TGTGCCAGCAGCTCAAGAATGAACACTGAAGCTTTCTTT. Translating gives CASSSRMNTEAFF.

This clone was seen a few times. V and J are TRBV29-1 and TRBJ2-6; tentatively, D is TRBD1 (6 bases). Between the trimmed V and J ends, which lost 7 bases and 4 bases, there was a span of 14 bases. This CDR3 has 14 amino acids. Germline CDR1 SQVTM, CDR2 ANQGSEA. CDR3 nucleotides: TGCAGCGGCACACCAGGGGCCGGGGCCAACGTCCTGACTTTC. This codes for CSGTPGAGANVLTF. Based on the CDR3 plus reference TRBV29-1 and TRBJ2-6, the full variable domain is SAVISQKPSRDICQRGTSLTIQCQVDSQVTMMFWYRQQPGQSLTLIATANQGSEATYESGFVIDKFPISRPNLTFSTLTVSNMSPEDSSIYLCSGTPGAGANVLTFGAGSRLTVL.

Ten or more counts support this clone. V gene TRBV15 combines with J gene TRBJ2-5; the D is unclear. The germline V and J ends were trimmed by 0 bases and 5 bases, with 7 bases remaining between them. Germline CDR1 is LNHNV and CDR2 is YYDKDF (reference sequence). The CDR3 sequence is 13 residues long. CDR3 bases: TGTGCCACCAGCAGAGATGTGTCGGAGACCCAGTACTTC. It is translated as CATSRDVSETQYF.

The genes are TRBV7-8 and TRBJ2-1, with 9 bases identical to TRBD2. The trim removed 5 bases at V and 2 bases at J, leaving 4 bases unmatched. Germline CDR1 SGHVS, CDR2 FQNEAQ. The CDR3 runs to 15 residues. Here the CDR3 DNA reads TGTGCCAGCAGCCCCAGACTAGCGGCCTACAATGAGCAGTTCTTC. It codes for CASSPRLAAYNEQFF.

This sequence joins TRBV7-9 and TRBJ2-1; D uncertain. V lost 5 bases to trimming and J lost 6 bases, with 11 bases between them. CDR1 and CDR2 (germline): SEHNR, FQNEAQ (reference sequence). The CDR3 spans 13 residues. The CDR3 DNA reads TGTGCCAGCAGCCAAACCCTAACCAATGAGCAGTTCTTC. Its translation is CASSQTLTNEQFF. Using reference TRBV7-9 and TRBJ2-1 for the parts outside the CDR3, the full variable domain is DTGVSQNPRHKITKRGQNVTFRCDPISEHNRLYWYRQTLGQGPEFLTYFQNEAQLEKSRLLSDRFSAERPKGSFSTLEIQRTEQGDSAMYLCASSQTLTNEQFFGPGTRLTVL.

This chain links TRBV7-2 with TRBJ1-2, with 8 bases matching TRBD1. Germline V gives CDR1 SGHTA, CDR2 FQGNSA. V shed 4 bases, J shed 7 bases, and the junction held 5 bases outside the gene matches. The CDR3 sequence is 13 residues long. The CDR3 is CASSSDRDSGYTF. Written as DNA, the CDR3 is TGTGCCAGCAGCTCGGACAGGGATTCTGGCTACACCTTC.

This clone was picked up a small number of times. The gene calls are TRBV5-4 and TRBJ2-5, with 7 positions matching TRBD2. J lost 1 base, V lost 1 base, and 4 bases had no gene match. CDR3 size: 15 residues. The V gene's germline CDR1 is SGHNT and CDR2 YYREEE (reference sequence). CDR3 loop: CASSLSGVGQETQYF. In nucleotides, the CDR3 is TGTGCCAGCAGCTTGAGCGGGGTGGGCCAAGAGACCCAGTACTTC.

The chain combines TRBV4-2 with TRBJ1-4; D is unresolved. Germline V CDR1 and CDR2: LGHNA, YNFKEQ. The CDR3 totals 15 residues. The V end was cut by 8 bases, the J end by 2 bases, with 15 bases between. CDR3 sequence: CASLPSSRTNEKLFF. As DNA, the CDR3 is TGTGCCAGCCTTCCGTCTTCCCGGACTAATGAAAAACTGTTTTTT.

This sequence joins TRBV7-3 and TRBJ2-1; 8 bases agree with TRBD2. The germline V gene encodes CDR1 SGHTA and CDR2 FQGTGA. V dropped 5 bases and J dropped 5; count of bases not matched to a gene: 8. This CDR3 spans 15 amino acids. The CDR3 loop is CASSQAGASNNEQFF. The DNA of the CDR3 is TGTGCCAGCAGCCAAGCGGGGGCTTCAAACAATGAGCAGTTCTTC.

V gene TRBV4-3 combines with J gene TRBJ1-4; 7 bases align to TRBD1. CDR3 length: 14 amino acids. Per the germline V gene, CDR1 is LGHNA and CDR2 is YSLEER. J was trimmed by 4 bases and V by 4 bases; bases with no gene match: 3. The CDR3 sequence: CASSRDSLNEKLFF. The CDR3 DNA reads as TGCGCCAGCAGCCGGGACAGCCTTAATGAAAAACTGTTTTTT.

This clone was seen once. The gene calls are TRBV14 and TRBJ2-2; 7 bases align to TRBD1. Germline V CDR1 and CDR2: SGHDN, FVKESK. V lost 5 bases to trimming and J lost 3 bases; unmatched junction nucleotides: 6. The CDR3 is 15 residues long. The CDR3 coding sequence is TGTGCCAGCAGCAGGAGACAGGGATACACCGGGGAGCTGTTTTTT. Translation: CASSRRQGYTGELFF. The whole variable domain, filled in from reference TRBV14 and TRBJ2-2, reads EAGVTQFPSHSVIEKGQTVTLRCDPISGHDNLYWYRRVMGKEIKFLLHFVKESKQDESGMPNNRFLAERTGGTYSTLKVQPAELEDSGVYFCASSRRQGYTGELFFGEGSRLTVL.